This TCR beta chain originates from a study of blood T cell repertoires in COVID-19 (dated by TCRdb to 2020 to 2021). For the study in its entirety: Samples covering the acute and convalescent phases of COVID-19 were provided by collaborators in the United States, Italy and Spain. The dataset comprised deeply sampled blood TCRbeta repertoires from subjects exposed to, actively infected with, or recovered from COVID-19. A de-identified subject ID, COVID-19 status, age in years and sex were almost always included in the sample metadata. Where available, HLA class I and class II types were taken from metadata supplied by the sample provider and were not determined by assay-based typing. The material from the prospective study consisted of cDNA or gDNA derived from T cells, B-cell-depleted T cells, or PBMCs. Samples came from the ongoing ImmuneRACE study (first 160 participants) plus 1,254 subjects from 6 global collaborators. The repertoires were made available in a free public database intended to serve as a resource for research on the immune response to SARS-CoV-2.

Worth noting for this clone: Its recognized antigen is unknown. The input lacks base qualities; no much larger clone sits a single base away.

TCRbeta CDR3 regions were amplified from genomic DNA by means of the immunoSEQ Assay, a bias-controlled multiplex PCR. Turning to the authors' computational methods: Within the assay, amplification of reference gene primers was used to estimate how many nucleated cells each sample contained. To quantify the absolute abundance of each unique TCRbeta CDR3 rearrangement, sequence reads were collapsed and filtered. For each sample, productive Simpson clonality was calculated by taking the square root of Simpson's diversity index across productive rearrangements. The table comes from immuneACCESS by way of TCRdb, which keeps in-frame sequences with V and J called. Part of the clones is missing from these tables; in studies checked, under half for an unresolved V gene and the rest for unknown reasons. Clone size and V and J calls were adopted from that table, with D and trimming inferred from the DNA. The sample table holds about 310,000 clones, of which roughly 90% were seen once. Just under 9% of the sample belongs to the ten largest clones.

In the prospective study, participants were 18 to 89 years old, resided in approximately 22 geographic areas of the United States, and were enrolled through a virtual design. Cohort assignment in the prospective study relied on participant-reported clinical history from a screening survey and a study questionnaire. Recovered participants in ImmuneRACE Cohort 3 were defined by two consecutive negative NP/OP PCR tests, clearance by a healthcare professional, or resolution of symptoms. In the prospective study, mobile phlebotomists collected whole blood, serum and a nasopharyngeal or oropharyngeal swab from each participant. Additional blood draws and questionnaires over an approximately 2-month period could optionally be provided by prospective study participants. Before DNA extraction, prospective study blood samples were shipped either frozen or at room temperature. General findings and caveats noted by the study authors: The quantity of clinical and demographic metadata differed by source and by participant and was supplied without curation.

V and J lose 8 bases and 3 bases, and a span of 16 bases separates them. There are 15 amino acids in the CDR3, from cysteine to phenylalanine inclusive. This entry keeps only the CDR3 DNA: 45 bases, framed from base 1. CDR1 is given as MDHEN and CDR2 as SYDVKM, both from the germline V gene. This chain is built from TRBV28 and TRBJ2-2, with no confidently assigned D gene. This sequence originates from a woman between 18 and 30 years old who had recovered from COVID-19. The sample comprised PBMCs or T cells enriched from blood (not recorded which). The DNA is as follows: TGTGCCAGCTCTAGAAGAACGTGGGACACCGGGGAGCTGTTTTTT. Translation gives CASSRRTWDTGELFF. Where the CDR3 stops, the reference TRBV28 and TRBJ2-2 genes take over; the full variable domain is DVKVTQSSRYLVKRTGEKVFLECVQDMDHENMFWYRQDPGLGLRLIYFSYDVKMKEKGDIPEGYSVSREKKERFSLILESASTNQTSMYLCASSRRTWDTGELFFGEGSRLTVL.